Below are 15 T cell receptor beta chains sequenced from a single sample in a study of blood T cell repertoires in COVID-19 (TCRdb year 2020). Libraries were prepared through the immunoSEQ multiplex PCR assay. The table comes from immuneACCESS by way of TCRdb, which keeps in-frame sequences with V and J called. Part of the clones is missing from these tables; in studies checked, under half for an unresolved V gene and the rest for unknown reasons. Counted in this sample were 210,000 or so clones; roughly 89% of them appeared once. The ten largest clones add up to around 7% of the sample. The material sequenced was peripheral blood. These receptors were collected from a man between 35 and 55 years old with acute or convalescent COVID-19.

This rearrangement joins TRBV7-2 to TRBJ1-1; TRBD1 matches 7 bases. Germline loops: CDR1 SGHTA, CDR2 FQGNSA. This CDR3 is built from 16 residues. The J segment lost 5 bases and the V segment lost 3 bases, leaving 12 bases of the junction unmatched. CDR3 protein: CASSLAFGQVGTEAFF. CDR3 in DNA: TGTGCCAGCAGCTTGGCTTTTGGACAGGTCGGAACTGAAGCTTTCTTT. Supplemented by reference TRBV7-2 and TRBJ1-1, the full variable domain reads GAGVSQSPSNKVTEKGKDVELRCDPISGHTALYWYRQSLGQGLEFLIYFQGNSAPDKSGLPSDRFSAERTGGSVSTLTIQRTQQEDSAVYLCASSLAFGQVGTEAFFGQGTRLTVV.

The gene calls are TRBV7-2 and TRBJ2-5, with TRBD2 identical over 8 bases. This CDR3 is 15 amino acids long. Germline V gene lookup returns CDR1 SGHTA and CDR2 FQGNSA. The V gene end was trimmed by 4 bases and the J gene end by 3 bases; junction bases not matched to a gene: 7. This chain's CDR3 is CASSSAWRGEETQYF. CDR3 in DNA: TGTGCCAGCAGCTCGGCGTGGCGGGGGGAAGAGACCCAGTACTTC.

This chain uses TRBV7-8 with TRBJ1-1; 7 bases are shared with TRBD1. This CDR3 has 16 residues. Losses at the gene ends were 5 bases for V and 8 bases for J; bases not matched to a gene: 17. Germline V CDR1 and CDR2: SGHVS, FQNEAQ. The CDR3 nucleotides are TGTGCCAGCAGCCCCAATACGGGCGCACAGGGGTACGAAGCTTTCTTT. Its translation: CASSPNTGAQGYEAFF.

This clone appeared a few times. This rearrangement joins TRBV7-9 to TRBJ1-1; 7 bases map to TRBD1. The germline gives CDR1 SEHNR, CDR2 FQNEAQ (reference sequence). CDR3 length equals 12 residues. V lost 10 bases and J lost 8; bases outside the gene matches: 10. The CDR3 loop reads CATKGQLPEAFF. As DNA, the CDR3 is TGTGCCACCAAGGGACAGCTGCCAGAAGCTTTCTTT.

This sequence joins TRBV6-1 and TRBJ2-1, with 10 bases lining up with TRBD2. With 3 bases clipped from V and 3 bases from J, the junction kept 8 bases outside the gene matches. The CDR3 has 17 residues. CDR1 is MNHNS and CDR2 is SASEGT in the germline V gene. The CDR3 reads CASSDRRAGGLYNEQFF. As DNA, the CDR3 is TGTGCCAGCAGTGATAGGAGAGCGGGGGGGCTCTACAATGAGCAGTTCTTC.

This clone was observed a few times. The chain combines TRBV5-1 with TRBJ2-1; 12 bases map to TRBD2. Germline lookup yields CDR1 SGHRS and CDR2 YFSETQ. The CDR3 runs 14 residues. V lost 3 bases and J lost 8; bases outside the gene matches: 3. The CDR3 DNA reads as TGCGCCAGCAGCTGGACTAGCGGGGACTATGAGCAGTTCTTC. Translation gives CASSWTSGDYEQFF.

The chain combines TRBV6-4 with TRBJ1-2; 11 bases fit TRBD1. The CDR3 is made up of 16 amino acids. Per the germline V gene, CDR1 is MRHNA and CDR2 is SNTAGT. V lost 2 bases and J lost 10; bases outside the gene matches: 12. The CDR3 DNA follows: TGTGCCAGCAGTGACCAGGGACAGGGGGAAACCCGGCACTACACCTTC. Protein sequence: CASSDQGQGETRHYTF.

The chain links TRBV29-1 to TRBJ1-1; D not resolved. Germline-derived CDR1 and CDR2 are SQVTM and ANQGSEA. This CDR3 comprises 12 residues. Between the trimmed V and J ends, which lost 5 bases and 2 bases, there was a span of 9 bases. CDR3: CSVKRANTEAFF. Here the CDR3 DNA reads TGCAGCGTTAAGAGGGCCAACACTGAAGCTTTCTTT.

The CDR3 bases are TGTGCCAGCACCAGGACAGGGCCCTACGAGCAGTACTTC. Its protein product is CASTRTGPYEQYF. V gene TRBV5-6 combines with J gene TRBJ2-7; TRBD1 aligns across 8 bases. V lost 6 bases, J lost 2 bases, and 4 bases stayed unmatched. CDR1 is SGHDT, CDR2 YYEEEE, per germline. The CDR3 loop spans 13 amino acids.

The V gene is TRBV4-3, the J gene TRBJ1-3; D gene ambiguous. The CDR3 is 17 amino acids. Germline lookup yields CDR1 LGHNA and CDR2 YSLEER. V lost 0 bases to trimming and J lost 0 bases, with 12 bases between them. The CDR3 DNA reads TGCGCCAGCAGCCAAGATCTTCGACTTAACTCTGGAAACACCATATATTTT. Its translation: CASSQDLRLNSGNTIYF.

V is TRBV3-1 (or the pseudogene TRBV3-2) and J is TRBJ1-4, with 7 positions matching TRBD1. J gave up 10 bases and V 5 bases, and 4 bases lay outside the gene matches. Germline V gene data show CDR1 as LGHDT and CDR2 as YNNKEL (reference sequence). The CDR3 sequence is 12 residues long. Here the CDR3 reads CASSLGQAKLFF. In nucleotides, the CDR3 is TGTGCCAGCAGCTTAGGACAGGCAAAACTGTTTTTT.

The rearrangement uses TRBV27 and TRBJ2-1; no definite D call. CDR1 is MNHEY and CDR2 is SMNVEV in the germline V gene (reference sequence). This CDR3 contains 14 residues. Deletions cut 5 bases from V and 0 bases from J, with 8 bases between. The CDR3 DNA reads TGTGCCAGCAGTGAGGAGCGCTCCTACAATGAGCAGTTCTTC. Its translation: CASSEERSYNEQFF.

The rearrangement links TRBV3-1 (or the pseudogene TRBV3-2) to TRBJ1-1; 7 nucleotides line up with TRBD1. The CDR3 sequence is 16 residues long. CDR1 and CDR2 (germline): LGHDT, YNNKEL (reference sequence). V shed 3 bases and J 3 bases; nucleotides not matched to a gene: 10. The CDR3 loop reads CASSQLQGRWDTEAFF. CDR3 DNA: TGTGCCAGCAGCCAGTTACAGGGGCGGTGGGACACTGAAGCTTTCTTT.

J is TRBJ2-3 and V is TRBV5-1; 9 nucleotides line up with TRBD2. Trimming at V came to 0 bases and at J to 2 bases, leaving 4 bases not matched to a gene. The germline V gene encodes CDR1 SGHRS and CDR2 YFSETQ. The CDR3 has 16 amino acids. The CDR3 nucleotides are TGCGCCAGCAGCTTGGGGCCTAGCGGGGCCACAGATACGCAGTATTTT. Its protein product is CASSLGPSGATDTQYF.

The CDR3 sequence: CASSLWGQGLYEQYF. DNA for the CDR3: TGTGCCAGCAGTTTATGGGGACAGGGTTTATACGAGCAGTACTTC. The V gene is TRBV27, the J gene TRBJ2-7, with 9 bases matching TRBD1. The CDR3 has 15 residues. J was trimmed by 4 bases and V by 1 base; bases with no gene match: 5. In germline, CDR1 is MNHEY, CDR2 SMNVEV (reference sequence).